This T cell receptor beta chain is drawn from a study of blood T cell repertoires in COVID-19. Study-wide background: Some COVID-19 samples were acute and others convalescent; all came from the United States, Italy and Spain. In each case, the material was cDNA or gDNA derived from T cells, B-cell-depleted T cells, or PBMCs.

Those enrolled, adults aged 18 to 89 years, came from about two dozen US areas. With 5 bases removed from V and 1 base from J, the gap between germline ends came to 5 bases. The CDR3 extends over 13 amino acids. Germline lookup yields CDR1 LNHNV and CDR2 YYDKDF (reference sequence). Clones were sequenced by immunoSEQ multiplex PCR, and TCRdb holds only the in-frame ones, with some missing. The sample holds 150,000 to 200,000 clones, 82% seen once. This chain links TRBV15 with TRBJ2-2; D is undetermined. Sequenced input: PBMCs or T cells enriched from blood (not recorded which). The receptor was isolated from a woman aged 55-69 years with acute COVID-19. In DNA, the CDR3 is TGTGCCACCAGCCCCTTGAACACCGGGGAGCTGTTTTTT. Translation: CATSPLNTGELFF.